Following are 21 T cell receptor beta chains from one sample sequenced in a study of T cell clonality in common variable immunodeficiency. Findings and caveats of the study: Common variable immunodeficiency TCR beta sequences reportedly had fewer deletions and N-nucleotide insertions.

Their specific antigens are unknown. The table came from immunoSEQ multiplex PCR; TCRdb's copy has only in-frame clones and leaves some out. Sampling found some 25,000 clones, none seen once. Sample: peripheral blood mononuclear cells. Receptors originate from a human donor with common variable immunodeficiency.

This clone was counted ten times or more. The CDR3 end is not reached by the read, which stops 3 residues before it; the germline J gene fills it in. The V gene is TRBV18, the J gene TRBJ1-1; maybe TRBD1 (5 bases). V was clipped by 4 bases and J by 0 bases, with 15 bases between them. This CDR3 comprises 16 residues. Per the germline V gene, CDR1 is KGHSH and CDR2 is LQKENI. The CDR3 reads CASSQIKQVLNTEAFF. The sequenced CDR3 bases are TGTGCCAGCTCACAAATTAAACAGGTTCTGAACACTGAA. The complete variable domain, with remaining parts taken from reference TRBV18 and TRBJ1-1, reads NAGVMQNPRHLVRRRGQEARLRCSPMKGHSHVYWYRQLPEEGLKFMVYLQKENIIDESGMPKERFSAEFPKEGPSILRIQQVVRGDSAAYFCASSQIKQVLNTEAFFGQGTRLTVV.

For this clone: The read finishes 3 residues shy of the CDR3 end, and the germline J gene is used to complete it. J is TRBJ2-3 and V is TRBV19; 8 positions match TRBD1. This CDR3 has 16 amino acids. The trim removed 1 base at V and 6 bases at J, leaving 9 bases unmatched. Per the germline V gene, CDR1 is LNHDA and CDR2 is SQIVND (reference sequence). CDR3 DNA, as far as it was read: TGTGCCAGTAGTATAGGTGACAGGGGTTCAGGGGATACG. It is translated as CASSIGDRGSGDT. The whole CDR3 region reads CASSIGDRGSGDTQYF. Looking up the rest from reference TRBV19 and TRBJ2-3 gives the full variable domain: DGGITQSPKYLFRKEGQNVTLSCEQNLNHDAMYWYRQDPGQGLRLIYYSQIVNDFQKGDIAEGYSVSREKKESFPLTVTSAQKNPTAFYLCASSIGDRGSGDTQYFGPGTRLTVL.

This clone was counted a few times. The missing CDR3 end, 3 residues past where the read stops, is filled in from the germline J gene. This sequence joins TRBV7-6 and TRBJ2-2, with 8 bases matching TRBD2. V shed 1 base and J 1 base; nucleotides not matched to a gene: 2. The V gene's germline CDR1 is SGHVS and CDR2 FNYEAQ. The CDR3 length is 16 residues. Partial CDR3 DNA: TGTGCCAGCAGCTTAGGCGCGGGAGGGAACACCGGGGAG. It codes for CASSLGAGGNTGE. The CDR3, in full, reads CASSLGAGGNTGELFF.

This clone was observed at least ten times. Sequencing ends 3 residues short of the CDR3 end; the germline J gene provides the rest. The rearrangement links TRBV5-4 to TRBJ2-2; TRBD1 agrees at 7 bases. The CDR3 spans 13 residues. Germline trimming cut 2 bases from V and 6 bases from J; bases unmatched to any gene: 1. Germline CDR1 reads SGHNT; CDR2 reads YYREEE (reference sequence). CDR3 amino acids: CASSFTGAGELFF. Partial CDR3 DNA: TGTGCCAGCAGCTTCACAGGGGCCGGGGAG.

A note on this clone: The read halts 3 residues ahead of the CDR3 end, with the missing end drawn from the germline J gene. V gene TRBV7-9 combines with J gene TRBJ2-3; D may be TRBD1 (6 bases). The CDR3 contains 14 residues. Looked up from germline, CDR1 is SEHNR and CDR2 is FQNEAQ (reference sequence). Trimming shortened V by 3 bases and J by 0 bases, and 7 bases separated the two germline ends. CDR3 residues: CASSFQGSTDTQYF. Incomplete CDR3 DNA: TGTGCCAGCAGCTTCCAGGGGAGCACAGATACG.

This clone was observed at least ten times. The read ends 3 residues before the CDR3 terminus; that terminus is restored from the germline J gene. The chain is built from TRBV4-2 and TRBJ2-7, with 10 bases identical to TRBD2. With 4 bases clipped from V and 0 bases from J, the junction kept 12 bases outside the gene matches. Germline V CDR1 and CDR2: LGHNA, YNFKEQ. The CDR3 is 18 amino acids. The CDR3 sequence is CASSRGEREGMSSYEQYF. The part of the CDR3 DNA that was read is TGTGCCAGCAGCCGCGGCGAGCGGGAGGGAATGAGCTCCTACGAG.

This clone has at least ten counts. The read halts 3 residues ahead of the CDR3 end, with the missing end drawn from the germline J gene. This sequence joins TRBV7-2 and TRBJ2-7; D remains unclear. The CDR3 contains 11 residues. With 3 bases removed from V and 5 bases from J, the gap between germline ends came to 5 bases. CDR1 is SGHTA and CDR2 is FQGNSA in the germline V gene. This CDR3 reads CASSFGHEQYF. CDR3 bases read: TGTGCCAGCAGCTTTGGGCACGAG. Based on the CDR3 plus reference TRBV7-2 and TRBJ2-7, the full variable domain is GAGVSQSPSNKVTEKGKDVELRCDPISGHTALYWYRQSLGQGLEFLIYFQGNSAPDKSGLPSDRFSAERTGGSVSTLTIQRTQQEDSAVYLCASSFGHEQYFGPGTRLTVT.

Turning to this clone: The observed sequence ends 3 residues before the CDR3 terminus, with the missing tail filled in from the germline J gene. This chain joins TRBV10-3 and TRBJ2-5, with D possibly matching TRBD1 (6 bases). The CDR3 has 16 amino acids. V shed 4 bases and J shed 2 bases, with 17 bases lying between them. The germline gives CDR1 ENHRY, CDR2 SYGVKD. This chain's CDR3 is CAISGGPGAGQETQYF. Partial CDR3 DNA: TGTGCCATCAGTGGGGGACCAGGGGCCGGTCAAGAGACC.

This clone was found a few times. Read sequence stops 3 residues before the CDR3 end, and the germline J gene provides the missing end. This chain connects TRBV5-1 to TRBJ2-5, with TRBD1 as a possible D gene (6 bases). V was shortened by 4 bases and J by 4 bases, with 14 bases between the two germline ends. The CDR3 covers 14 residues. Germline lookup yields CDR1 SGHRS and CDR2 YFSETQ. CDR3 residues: CASSRGHQAETQYF. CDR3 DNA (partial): TGCGCCAGCAGCAGGGGACATCAGGCAGAGACC.

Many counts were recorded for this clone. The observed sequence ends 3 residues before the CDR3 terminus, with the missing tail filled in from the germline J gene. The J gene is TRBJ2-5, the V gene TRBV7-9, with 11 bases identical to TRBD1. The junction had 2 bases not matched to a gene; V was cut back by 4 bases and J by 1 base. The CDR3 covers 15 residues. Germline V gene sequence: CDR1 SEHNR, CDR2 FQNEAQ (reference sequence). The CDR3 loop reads CASSSGQGAQETQYF. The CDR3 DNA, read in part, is TGTGCCAGCAGCTCCGGACAGGGGGCCCAAGAGACC.

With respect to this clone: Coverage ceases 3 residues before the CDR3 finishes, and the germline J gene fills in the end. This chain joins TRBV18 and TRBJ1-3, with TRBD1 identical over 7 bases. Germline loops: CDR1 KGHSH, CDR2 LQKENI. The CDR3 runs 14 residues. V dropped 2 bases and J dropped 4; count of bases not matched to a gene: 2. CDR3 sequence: CASSPRGQGNTIYF. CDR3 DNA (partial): TGTGCCAGCTCACCAAGGGGACAGGGAAACACC.

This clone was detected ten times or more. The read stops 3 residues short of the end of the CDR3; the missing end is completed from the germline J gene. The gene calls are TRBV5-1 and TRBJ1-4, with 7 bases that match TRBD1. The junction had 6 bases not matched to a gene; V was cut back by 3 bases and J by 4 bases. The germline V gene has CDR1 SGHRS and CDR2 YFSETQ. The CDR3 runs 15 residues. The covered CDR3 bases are TGCGCCAGCAGCTCCCTTCAGGGGGGTAATGAAAAA. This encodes CASSSLQGGNEK. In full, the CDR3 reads CASSSLQGGNEKLFF.

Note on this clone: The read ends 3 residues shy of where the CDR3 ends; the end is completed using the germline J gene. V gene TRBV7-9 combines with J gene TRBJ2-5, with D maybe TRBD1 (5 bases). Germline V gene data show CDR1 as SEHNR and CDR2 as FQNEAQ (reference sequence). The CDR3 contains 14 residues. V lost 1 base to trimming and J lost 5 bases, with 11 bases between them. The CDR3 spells CASSLVRARETQYF. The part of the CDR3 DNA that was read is TGTGCCAGCAGCTTAGTCAGGGCCCGGGAGACC.

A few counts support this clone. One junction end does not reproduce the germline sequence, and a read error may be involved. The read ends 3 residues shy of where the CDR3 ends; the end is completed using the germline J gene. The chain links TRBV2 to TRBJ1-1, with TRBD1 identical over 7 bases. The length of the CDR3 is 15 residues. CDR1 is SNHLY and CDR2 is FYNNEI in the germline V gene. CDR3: CASSEVGQKNTEAFF. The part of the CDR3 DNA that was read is TGTGCCAGCAGCGAAGTGGGACAGAAGAACACTGAA.

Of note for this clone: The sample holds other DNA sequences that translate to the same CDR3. CDR3: CASSLSGGGSQYF. CDR3 DNA, as far as it was read: TGTGCCAGCAGCTTAAGCGGGGGGGGATCG. The V and J genes are TRBV7-3 and TRBJ2-3; 9 bases line up with TRBD2. Read coverage stops 3 residues before the CDR3 terminus; the germline J gene supplies the remainder. Per germline, CDR1 SGHTA and CDR2 FQGTGA. The CDR3 runs 13 residues.

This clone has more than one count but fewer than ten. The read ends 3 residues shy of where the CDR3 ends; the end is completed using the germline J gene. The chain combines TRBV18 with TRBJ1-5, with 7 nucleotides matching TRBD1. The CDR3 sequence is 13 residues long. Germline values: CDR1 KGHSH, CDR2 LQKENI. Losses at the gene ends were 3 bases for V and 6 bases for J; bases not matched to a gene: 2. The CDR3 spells CASSPDRRQPQHF. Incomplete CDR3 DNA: TGTGCCAGCTCACCGGACAGGCGTCAGCCC.

The CDR3 sequence: CASSPQGQASSEAFF. The CDR3 DNA, read in part, is TGTGCCAGCTCACCCCAGGGACAGGCCTCATCTGAA. The genes are TRBV18 and TRBJ1-1; 8 nucleotides line up with TRBD1. The missing CDR3 end, 3 residues past where the read stops, is filled in from the germline J gene. Losses at the gene ends were 3 bases for V and 6 bases for J; bases not matched to a gene: 9. CDR1 is KGHSH and CDR2 is LQKENI in the germline V gene. This CDR3 has 15 residues. The full variable domain, completed using reference TRBV18 and TRBJ1-1, is NAGVMQNPRHLVRRRGQEARLRCSPMKGHSHVYWYRQLPEEGLKFMVYLQKENIIDESGMPKERFSAEFPKEGPSILRIQQVVRGDSAAYFCASSPQGQASSEAFFGQGTRLTVV.

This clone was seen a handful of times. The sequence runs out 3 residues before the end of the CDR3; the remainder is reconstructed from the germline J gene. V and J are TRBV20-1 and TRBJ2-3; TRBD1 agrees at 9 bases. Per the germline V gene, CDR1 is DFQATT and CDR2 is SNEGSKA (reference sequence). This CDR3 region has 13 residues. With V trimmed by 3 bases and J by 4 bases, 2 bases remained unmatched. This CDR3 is CSASRDRADTQYF. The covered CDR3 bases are TGCAGTGCTAGCCGGGACAGGGCAGATACG.

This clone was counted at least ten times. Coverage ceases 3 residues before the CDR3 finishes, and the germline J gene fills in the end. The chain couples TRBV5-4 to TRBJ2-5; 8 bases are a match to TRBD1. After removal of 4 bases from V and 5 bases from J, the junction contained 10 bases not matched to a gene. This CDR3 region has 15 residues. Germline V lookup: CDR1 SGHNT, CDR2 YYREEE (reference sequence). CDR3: CASSRGQDGCETQYF. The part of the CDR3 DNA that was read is TGTGCCAGCAGCCGGGGACAGGATGGTTGCGAGACC.

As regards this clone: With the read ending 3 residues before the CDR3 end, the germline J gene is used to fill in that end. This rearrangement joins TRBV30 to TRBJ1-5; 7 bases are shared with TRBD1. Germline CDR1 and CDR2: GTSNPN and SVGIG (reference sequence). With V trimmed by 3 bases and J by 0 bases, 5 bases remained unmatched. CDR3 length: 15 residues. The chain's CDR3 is CAWREKGASNQPQHF. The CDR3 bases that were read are TGTGCCTGGAGGGAGAAGGGGGCTAGCAATCAGCCC.

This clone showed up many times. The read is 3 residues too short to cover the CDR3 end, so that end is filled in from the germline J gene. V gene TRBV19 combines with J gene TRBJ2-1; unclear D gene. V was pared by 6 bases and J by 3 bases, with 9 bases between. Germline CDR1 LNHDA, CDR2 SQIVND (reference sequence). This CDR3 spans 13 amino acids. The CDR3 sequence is CASSLDGYNEQFF. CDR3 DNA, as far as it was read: TGTGCCAGTAGCCTAGACGGCTACAATGAG.